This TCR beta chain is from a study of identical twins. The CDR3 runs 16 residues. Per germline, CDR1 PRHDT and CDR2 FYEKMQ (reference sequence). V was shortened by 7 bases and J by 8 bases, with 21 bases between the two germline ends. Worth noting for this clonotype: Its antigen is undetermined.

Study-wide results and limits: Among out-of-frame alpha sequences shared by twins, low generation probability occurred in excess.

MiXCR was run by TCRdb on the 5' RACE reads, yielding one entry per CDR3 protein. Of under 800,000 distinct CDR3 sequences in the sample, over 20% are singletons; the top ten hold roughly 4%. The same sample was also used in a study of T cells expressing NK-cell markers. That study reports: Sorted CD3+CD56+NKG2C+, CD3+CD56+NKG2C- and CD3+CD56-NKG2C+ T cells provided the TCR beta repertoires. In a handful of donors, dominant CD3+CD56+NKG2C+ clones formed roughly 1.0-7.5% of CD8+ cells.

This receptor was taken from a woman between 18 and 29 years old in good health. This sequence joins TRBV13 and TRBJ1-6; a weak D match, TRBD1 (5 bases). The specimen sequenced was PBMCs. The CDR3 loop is CASTKTRDASDSPLHF. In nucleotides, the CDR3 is TGTGCCAGCACCAAGACCCGGGACGCCTCGGATTCACCCCTCCACTTT.